This is a list of T cell receptor beta chains from one sample in a study of T cells in Graves' hyperthyroidism and ophthalmopathy. TCRdb independently ran MiXCR on the multiplex PCR reads; one entry per CDR3 protein. The table includes roughly 500,000 distinct CDR3 sequences, under 60% detected once. Sequencing was performed on peripheral blood or thyroid tissue (not recorded which). All receptors come from an adult woman with Graves' disease, either hyperthyroidism or ophthalmopathy (not recorded which). Each CDR3 is given with its conserved first and last residue. A D gene is named only where the DNA matches it firmly. Only some rows state a clone size, as once, few, many or a class for expanded clones.

V: TRBV20-1
size: many
D: TRBD2
J: TRBJ2-7
DNA: TGCAGTGCTAGAGATACTGCAGCGGGACGAGCCGGCTACGAGCAGTACTTC
CDR3: CSARDTAAGRAGYEQYF

V: TRBV6-1
size: many
D: .
J: TRBJ1-1
DNA: TGTGCCAGCAGTATTTTCAGGGGTGGGACTGAAGCTTTCTTT
CDR3: CASSIFRGGTEAFF

V: TRBV20-1
size: .
D: .
J: TRBJ1-3
DNA: TGCAGTGCTAGAGATGTCGGAAACACCATATATTTT
CDR3: CSARDVGNTIYF

V: TRBV10-3
size: .
D: .
J: TRBJ2-5
DNA: TGTGCCATCAGTTGGTCTCTAAGCGGGCCCCAAGAGACCCAGTACTTC
CDR3: CAISWSLSGPQETQYF

V: TRBV27
size: many
D: .
J: TRBJ1-3
DNA: TGTGCCAGCAGTTCCACTCGACAGGAAGCTGGAAACACCATATATTTT
CDR3: CASSSTRQEAGNTIYF

V: TRBV4-1
size: .
D: .
J: TRBJ2-2
DNA: TGCGCCAGCAGCCAGCTTCTAGCGTTGTCGTTAACCGGGGAGCTGTTTTTT
CDR3: CASSQLLALSLTGELFF

V: TRBV20-1
size: once
D: TRBD1
J: TRBJ1-2
DNA: TGCAGTGCTTCCGGACAGGGGACAACTATAGGCTACACCTTC
CDR3: CSASGQGTTIGYTF

V: TRBV30
size: many
D: .
J: TRBJ2-7
DNA: TGTGCCTGGAGATTAGGCTACGAGCAGTACTTC
CDR3: CAWRLGYEQYF

V: TRBV7-9
size: many
D: .
J: TRBJ1-1
DNA: TGTGCCAGCAGCTCAACGCTCCTGAATAAGTTGGCTTTCTTT
CDR3: CASSSTLLNKLAFF

V: TRBV7-9
size: few
D: .
J: TRBJ1-5
DNA: TGTGCCAGCCAACGAGGGAGCAGCAATCAGCCCCAGCATTTT
CDR3: CASQRGSSNQPQHF

V: TRBV14
size: .
D: .
J: TRBJ1-5
DNA: TGTGCCAGCAGCCAAGGCAGCTGTCAGCCCCAGCATTTT
CDR3: CASSQGSCQPQHF

V: TRBV10-3
size: .
D: .
J: TRBJ2-7
DNA: TGTGCCATCGGCGAGTCTGGCATCCACGAGCAGTACTTC
CDR3: CAIGESGIHEQYF

V: TRBV11-3
size: once
D: TRBD2
J: TRBJ2-5
DNA: TGTGCCAGCAGCTTAGGGACTAGCACGTACCAAGAGACCCAGTACTTC
CDR3: CASSLGTSTYQETQYF

V: TRBV12-3/TRBV12-4
size: many
D: .
J: TRBJ2-5
DNA: TGTGCCAGCACACGGGAATCAGAGACCCAGTACTTC
CDR3: CASTRESETQYF

V: TRBV9
size: .
D: .
J: TRBJ1-4
DNA: TGTGCCAGCAATCACCCCGGGACAAGTGAAAAACTGTTTTTT
CDR3: CASNHPGTSEKLFF

V: TRBV7-6
size: .
D: .
J: TRBJ2-6
DNA: TGTGCCAGTAGTACCCGTTCAGTTACCGGGGCCAACGTCCTGACTTTC
CDR3: CASSTRSVTGANVLTF

V: TRBV20-1
size: .
D: .
J: TRBJ1-4
DNA: TGCAGTGCCCCGAGGACGGGAAACACTGAAAAACTGTTTTTT
CDR3: CSAPRTGNTEKLFF

V: TRBV15
size: few
D: .
J: TRBJ2-3
DNA: TGTGCCACCAGCAGAGGGGAGCGCACAGATACGCAGTATTTT
CDR3: CATSRGERTDTQYF

V: TRBV30
size: .
D: TRBD2
J: TRBJ2-7
DNA: TGTGCCTGGAGTGTACTAGCGGGAGGCTACGAGCAGTACTTC
CDR3: CAWSVLAGGYEQYF

V: TRBV4-2
size: .
D: .
J: TRBJ1-5
DNA: TGTGCCAGCGGACAAACACAGGGTTCCGGCAATCAGCCCCAGCATTTT
CDR3: CASGQTQGSGNQPQHF

V: TRBV20-1
size: .
D: TRBD1
J: TRBJ1-1
DNA: TGCAGTGCTCCGACAGGGGCAGATATGAACACTGAAGCTTTCTTT
CDR3: CSAPTGADMNTEAFF

V: TRBV5-1
size: many
D: .
J: TRBJ1-4
DNA: TGCGCCAGCAGTCCCAGAAGTTCTAATGAAAAACTGTTTTTT
CDR3: CASSPRSSNEKLFF

V: TRBV5-1
size: .
D: TRBD1
J: TRBJ1-3
DNA: TGCGCCAGCAGCCGGACCACAGGGGGAACTGGAAACACCATATATTTT
CDR3: CASSRTTGGTGNTIYF

V: TRBV30
size: few
D: .
J: TRBJ1-1
DNA: TGTGCCTGGAGGGGGGTTGAGTTACCGTACACTGAAGCTTTCTTT
CDR3: CAWRGVELPYTEAFF

V: TRBV2
size: .
D: .
J: TRBJ2-7
DNA: TGTGCCAGCAGTGAAAGGCTAGCCAAAGAAACCTACGAGCAGTACTTC
CDR3: CASSERLAKETYEQYF

V: TRBV20-1
size: .
D: TRBD1
J: TRBJ1-2
DNA: TGCAGTGCACCGACAGGGAACTATGGCCACACCTTC
CDR3: CSAPTGNYGHTF

V: TRBV30
size: many
D: .
J: TRBJ1-2
DNA: TGTGCCTGGAATTGGGTCGGTGGCTACACCTTC
CDR3: CAWNWVGGYTF

V: TRBV7-9
size: .
D: .
J: TRBJ2-5
DNA: TGTGCCAGCTCACCACGCCGTCTACTCCAACGATACCGCCTCGAGACCCAGTACTTC
CDR3: CASSPRRLLQRYRLETQYF

V: TRBV7-8
size: many
D: TRBD1
J: TRBJ1-3
DNA: TGTGCCAGCAGCTTCACCCCAGGGGGGGACTCTGGAAACACCATATATTTT
CDR3: CASSFTPGGDSGNTIYF

V: TRBV2
size: .
D: .
J: TRBJ1-6
DNA: TGTGCCAGCAGTGAAGACGGCAGAGACATGTATTCACCCCTCCACTTT
CDR3: CASSEDGRDMYSPLHF

V: TRBV10-3
size: once
D: .
J: TRBJ1-2
DNA: TGTGCCATCAGGCTGACTAGCGGGTGGGACGGCTACACCTTC
CDR3: CAIRLTSGWDGYTF

V: TRBV20-1
size: many
D: .
J: TRBJ1-5
DNA: TGCAGTGCTATGATGCTACTTAACCCCAATCAGCCCCAGCATTTT
CDR3: CSAMMLLNPNQPQHF

V: TRBV11-2
size: .
D: TRBD1
J: TRBJ1-6
DNA: TGTGCCAGCAGCTTAGACAGACAGGGTGGGGCACCCCTCCACTTT
CDR3: CASSLDRQGGAPLHF

V: TRBV6-6
size: .
D: TRBD1
J: TRBJ2-5
DNA: TGTGCCAGCAGTTTTGACAGGGGCGTCTCACTAGAGCAAGAGACCCAGTACTTC
CDR3: CASSFDRGVSLEQETQYF

V: TRBV10-3
size: .
D: .
J: TRBJ2-3
DNA: TGTGCCATCAGTCGGGGAACAGGGAATATGAACACAGATACGCAGTATTTT
CDR3: CAISRGTGNMNTDTQYF

V: TRBV7-2
size: many
D: .
J: TRBJ2-5
DNA: TGTGCCAGCAGCTACCAGACAGGCCAAGAGACCCAGTACTTC
CDR3: CASSYQTGQETQYF

V: TRBV18
size: few
D: TRBD1
J: TRBJ2-1
DNA: TGTGCCAGCTCATCGGGACAGAACAATGAGCAGTTCTTC
CDR3: CASSSGQNNEQFF

V: TRBV15
size: .
D: .
J: TRBJ2-5
DNA: TGTGCCACCAGCAGGGGCCGAAAATCGGATCAGCCCCAGTACTTC
CDR3: CATSRGRKSDQPQYF

V: TRBV5-1
size: .
D: .
J: TRBJ2-2
DNA: TGCGCCAGCAGCCAAACGACGGGGACCGGGGAGCTGTTTTTT
CDR3: CASSQTTGTGELFF

V: TRBV6-6
size: many
D: .
J: TRBJ1-3
DNA: TGTGCCAGCAGTCCCCGAGGGCAACTCAGTGGAAACACCATATATTTT
CDR3: CASSPRGQLSGNTIYF

V: TRBV7-9
size: many
D: .
J: TRBJ2-5
DNA: TGTGCCAGCAGCTTAGGCCCTCGACAGATCCAAGGGACCCAGTACTTC
CDR3: CASSLGPRQIQGTQYF

V: TRBV2
size: many
D: .
J: TRBJ2-5
DNA: TGTGCCAGCAGGGAAGGGTCCCAAGAGACCCAGTACTTC
CDR3: CASREGSQETQYF

V: TRBV29-1
size: .
D: .
J: TRBJ1-4
DNA: TGCAGCGTAAAAGAGGAAAAACTGTTTTTT
CDR3: CSVKEEKLFF

V: TRBV25-1
size: many
D: .
J: TRBJ2-6
DNA: TGTGCCAGCAGTGATCTACAAAGAATCTCTGGGGCCAACGTCCTGACTTTC
CDR3: CASSDLQRISGANVLTF

V: TRBV12-3/TRBV12-4
size: many
D: .
J: TRBJ2-5
DNA: TGTGCCAGCAGTCCCCTTGAGACCCAGTACTTC
CDR3: CASSPLETQYF

V: TRBV7-2
size: .
D: .
J: TRBJ1-2
DNA: TGTGCCAGCAGCTCCCGGCAGGGTGGAGGCTACACCTATGGCTACACCTTC
CDR3: CASSSRQGGGYTYGYTF

V: TRBV13
size: .
D: .
J: TRBJ1-6
DNA: TGTGCCAGCAGCTTTAGTGGGGATTCACCCCTCCACTTT
CDR3: CASSFSGDSPLHF

V: TRBV12-3/TRBV12-4
size: many
D: .
J: TRBJ1-5
DNA: TGTGCCAGCAGTTCCCGGGGGCCCTATCAGCCCCAGCATTTT
CDR3: CASSSRGPYQPQHF

V: TRBV4-1
size: many
D: .
J: TRBJ2-7
DNA: TGCGCCAGCAGCCAAGACCCGACTAGGGTCGAGCAGTACTTC
CDR3: CASSQDPTRVEQYF